What follows are 19 T cell receptor beta chains derived from one specimen sequenced in a study of CD8 T cells in ankylosing spondylitis. Study conclusions and caveats: Seemingly characteristic of ankylosing spondylitis blood was a TCR beta motif consisting of under ten highly homologous variants.

For these TCRs, the target antigens are not known. TCRdb reprocessed the 5' RACE reads via MiXCR and lists one record per CDR3 protein. The top ten clones hold approximately 15% of a sample with roughly 350,000 distinct CDR3 sequences, approximately 8.2% of them seen once. Input material: blood, either unsorted or a sorted T cell fraction (not recorded which). Source of these receptors: a male donor with ankylosing spondylitis.

Only a few counts were recorded for this clonotype. The chain couples TRBV30 to TRBJ1-1, with a weak D call TRBD1 (5 bases). The V end was cut by 5 bases, the J end by 4 bases, with 20 bases between. The CDR3 sequence is 15 residues long. Per germline, CDR1 GTSNPN and CDR2 SVGIG (reference sequence). The CDR3 loop is CAWGGSTLTGTEAFF. CDR3 coding DNA: TGTGCCTGGGGGGGGAGCACACTGACGGGCACTGAAGCTTTCTTT.

This clonotype was recorded at least ten times. The chain recombines TRBV6-6 with TRBJ1-5; D possibly corresponds to TRBD1 (5 bases). The length of the CDR3 is 13 residues. CDR1 is MNHNY and CDR2 is SVGAGI in the germline V gene (reference sequence). Trimming pared 6 bases from V and 5 bases from J, leaving 11 bases between. CDR3 loop: CASRPGRDQPQHF. The CDR3 DNA follows: TGTGCCAGCAGGCCTGGCAGGGATCAGCCCCAGCATTTT.

V usage is TRBV24-1 and J usage is TRBJ2-1, with 8 bases fitting TRBD1. V shed 4 bases, J shed 10 bases, and the junction held 5 bases outside the gene matches. Germline CDR1 and CDR2: KGHDR and SFDVKD. This CDR3 region has 13 residues. The CDR3 coding sequence is TGTGCCACCAGTGAAACAGGGGGGTTGGAGCAGTTCTTC. Translation: CATSETGGLEQFF.

This clonotype was detected a few times. The J gene is TRBJ1-1, the V gene TRBV5-5, with a tentative D call TRBD1 (6 bases). The CDR3 has 16 amino acids. V was pared by 4 bases and J by 3 bases, with 19 bases between. Germline CDR1 reads SGHKS; CDR2 reads YYEKEE (reference sequence). CDR3 sequence: CASSDYGGPPYTEAFF. CDR3 nucleotides: TGTGCCAGCAGCGACTACGGGGGGCCGCCGTACACTGAAGCTTTCTTT.

The chain recombines TRBV28 with TRBJ2-4; TRBD2 matches 8 bases. This CDR3 is built from 17 residues. V was pared by 4 bases and J by 5 bases, with 13 bases of the junction left unmatched. Germline V CDR1 and CDR2: MDHEN, SYDVKM. This chain's CDR3 is CASSSAPGTSYENIQYF. The CDR3 bases are TGTGCCAGCAGTTCGGCACCCGGGACTAGTTACGAAAACATTCAGTACTTC.

V and J are TRBV29-1 and TRBJ2-2, with TRBD2 identical over 14 bases. Unmatched junction bases numbered 6, after V lost 4 bases and J lost 5 bases. CDR1 SQVTM and CDR2 ANQGSEA come from the germline V gene. This CDR3 has 16 residues. The DNA of the CDR3 is TGCAGCGTTGTTGGACTAGCGGGAGGTCTGACCGGGGAGCTGTTTTTT. It translates to CSVVGLAGGLTGELFF.

This CDR3 is CSASSGRAAYQPQHF. The CDR3 DNA follows: TGCAGTGCTAGTTCGGGAAGGGCGGCATATCAGCCCCAGCATTTT. This chain joins TRBV20-1 and TRBJ1-5; D remains unclear. V was pared by 3 bases and J by 5 bases, with 17 bases between. Germline assignment: CDR1 DFQATT and CDR2 SNEGSKA (reference sequence). This CDR3 has 15 residues.

This clonotype was seen a single time. A much larger clone sits a single nucleotide away, making a read error possible. The CDR3 carries no conserved terminal phenylalanine or tryptophan, so it likely arises from a read error. The chain is built from TRBV24-1 and TRBJ2-3; TRBD1 aligns across 11 bases. The CDR3 has 16 residues. J lost 2 bases, V lost 4 bases, and 4 bases had no gene match. Germline CDR1 reads KGHDR; CDR2 reads SFDVKD. The CDR3: CATSDPGQGATDTQYS. For the CDR3, the DNA is TGTGCCACCAGTGACCCCGGACAGGGGGCCACAGATACGCAGTATTCT.

This clonotype was detected only a few times. The rearrangement uses TRBV7-2 and TRBJ2-3, with 10 bases identical to TRBD2. This CDR3 comprises 16 residues. Looked up from germline, CDR1 is SGHTA and CDR2 is FQGNSA. V lost 1 base to trimming and J lost 2 bases; unmatched junction nucleotides: 3. The CDR3 region has the DNA TGTGCCAGCAGCTTAGAAGGGACTAGCGACACAGATACGCAGTATTTT. Residues: CASSLEGTSDTDTQYF.

This chain connects TRBV5-6 to TRBJ2-2; 9 bases map to TRBD2. J lost 5 bases, V lost 8 bases, and 19 bases had no gene match. The CDR3 length is 18 residues. Germline CDR1 and CDR2: SGHDT and YYEEEE. For the CDR3, the DNA is TGTGCCAGGACCCTGGGACTAGCTGTCCCGTTGGGTACCGGGGAGCTGTTTTTT. Residues: CARTLGLAVPLGTGELFF.

This clonotype was recorded a few times. The chain combines TRBV6-5 with TRBJ1-2; maybe TRBD1 (6 bases). Germline V gives CDR1 MNHEY, CDR2 SVGAGI. Trimming cost V 2 bases and J 7 bases, with 8 bases left between them. The CDR3 spans 12 residues. CDR3 sequence (DNA): TGTGCCAGCAGTTACAGGGGGGTTGGCTACACCTTC. Amino acid sequence: CASSYRGVGYTF.

In this sample, this clonotype turned up a few times. The chain carries TRBV11-2 and TRBJ2-1; 15 bases align to TRBD2. The CDR3 contains 18 residues. After removal of 4 bases from V and 2 bases from J, the junction contained 6 bases not matched to a gene. Germline values: CDR1 SGHAT, CDR2 FQNNGV. The CDR3 protein is CASSSGLAGGPPYNEQFF. The DNA for the CDR3 is TGTGCCAGCAGCTCCGGACTAGCGGGAGGGCCTCCCTACAATGAGCAGTTCTTC.

This chain joins TRBV5-5 and TRBJ2-2; 9 positions match TRBD1. Germline lookup yields CDR1 SGHKS and CDR2 YYEKEE (reference sequence). The CDR3 consists of 17 residues. Unmatched junction bases numbered 12, after V lost 4 bases and J lost 5 bases. The CDR3 loop is CASSRGWDGTGTGELFF. In DNA, the CDR3 is TGTGCCAGCAGCAGGGGCTGGGATGGGACAGGGACCGGGGAGCTGTTTTTT.

The rearrangement joins TRBV3-1 to TRBJ2-7; the D is unclear. V was cut by 5 bases and J by 3 bases, with 8 bases left in between. Germline CDR1 and CDR2: LGHDT and YNNKEL (reference sequence). There are 12 residues in the CDR3. CDR3 coding DNA: TGTGCCAGCAGCAAAACACTCTACGAGCAGTACTTC. Amino acid sequence: CASSKTLYEQYF.

This clonotype was seen ten or more times. The gene calls are TRBV27 and TRBJ2-1; D possibly corresponds to TRBD2 (7 bases). CDR3 length: 17 amino acids. V gave up 3 bases and J gave up 4 bases, with 19 bases separating them. CDR1 is MNHEY and CDR2 is SMNVEV in the germline V gene (reference sequence). CDR3 amino acids: CASSLGARLAFYNEQFF. The CDR3 DNA follows: TGTGCCAGCAGTTTGGGGGCCCGACTAGCTTTTTACAATGAGCAGTTCTTC.

This clonotype was picked up a small number of times. For the CDR3, the DNA is TGTGCCAGCAGCCACGGGACTAGCGGTGCCTACGAGCAGTACTTC. Amino acids: CASSHGTSGAYEQYF. The chain joins TRBV3-1 to TRBJ2-7; 11 nucleotides line up with TRBD2. Germline CDR1 reads LGHDT; CDR2 reads YNNKEL (reference sequence). The CDR3 is 15 amino acids. J gave up 2 bases and V 3 bases, and 3 bases lay outside the gene matches.

This clonotype was detected ten times or more. The chain employs TRBV18 and TRBJ2-1; no clear D. V dropped 3 bases and J dropped 4 bases, with 10 bases sitting between them. The CDR3 runs to 14 residues. Germline assignment: CDR1 KGHSH and CDR2 LQKENI. Here the CDR3 DNA reads TGTGCCAGCTCACCGGGATCAACTTACAATGAGCAGTTCTTC. Amino acids: CASSPGSTYNEQFF.

The V and J genes are TRBV18 and TRBJ1-2; perhaps TRBD1 as D (5 bases). Trimming took off 3 bases at V and 4 bases at J, with 9 bases between the two ends. The V gene's germline CDR1 is KGHSH and CDR2 LQKENI. CDR3 size: 13 residues. Written as DNA, the CDR3 is TGTGCCAGCTCACCGGGGGTCGTCTATGGCTACACCTTC. Protein sequence: CASSPGVVYGYTF.

This clonotype has a handful of counts. The rearrangement links TRBV28 to TRBJ2-7; D possibly matches TRBD1 or TRBD2 (6 bases each). The CDR3 is 15 amino acids. V was cut by 2 bases and J by 3 bases, with 14 bases left in between. From germline, CDR1 is MDHEN and CDR2 SYDVKM. CDR3 nucleotides: TGTGCCAGCAGTTTAGGGGGGCCCCCAGTCTACGAGCAGTACTTC. The encoded protein is CASSLGGPPVYEQYF.